This T cell receptor beta chain was sequenced in a study of T cells in Graves' hyperthyroidism and ophthalmopathy (dated by TCRdb to about 2019). Looking at the study overall: Peripheral blood was sampled at the time of initial diagnosis, prior to any treatment. In addition, the study compared T-cell repertoires in thyroid tissue and in blood from six Graves' hyperthyroidism patients. TCR V-J signatures able to tell the groups apart were searched for in a discovery cohort of 90 to 100 patients, of whom more than 40 had Graves' ophthalmopathy and some 60 had stable Graves' hyperthyroidism. The paper describes TCR Vbeta CDR3 sequencing of some 130 peripheral blood samples, made up of around 41 ophthalmopathy patients, some 76 hyperthyroidism patients and 17 progressor patients. Prospective prediction of ophthalmopathy was tested in an independent validation cohort of fewer than 20 hyperthyroidism patients and 17 patients who later progressed to ophthalmopathy. The roughly 91 discovery patients were randomly divided into training and test sets at a 7:3 ratio. After sampling, hyperthyroidism patients received methimazole starting at 30 mg daily, and ophthalmopathy patients received high-dose intravenous methylprednisolone.

Concerning this clonotype: The antigen it recognizes is unknown. Within one base of it there is no much larger clone, and no base qualities were kept.

Overall study results and their limits: In validation, progression to ophthalmopathy was predicted by the model with 70% to 71% sensitivity and under 85% specificity, a median of approximately 6.5 months before onset. No statistical method was used to fix the sample size in advance, and group allocation was not hidden from the investigators. A model built on a 13 V-J signature distinguished ophthalmopathy from stable hyperthyroidism, reaching 87.88% sensitivity and about 81% specificity in cross-validation and 80%/75% in testing. Most expanded thyroid clonotypes (frequency above 0.001) were also found in blood, which suggests that blood repertoires may mirror thyroid immune responses.

TCR beta CDR3 regions were amplified from RNA transcripts. The first round of RT-PCR for the TCR CDR3 was performed with the HTBI primer set and the Qiagen OneStep RT-PCR kit. A second multiplex PCR round built the libraries, followed by size selection and purification. Libraries were sequenced paired-end with 100 bp reads on an Illumina HiSeq2000. Per the source publication's procedure: Raw data were processed with SOAPnuke, discarding reads with adapters, uncalled bases, mean Phred below 15, or no exact constant-primer or identifier match. High-quality paired reads were merged with COPE v1.2.5, and unique nucleotide sequences were defined as clonotypes. MiTCR v1.1 was used to align the clonotypes against IMGT TRBV, TRBD and TRBJ reference segments. Only V-J combinations with frequency above 0.0001, covering roughly 99% of repertoires, were analysed. A TCS score was defined as the ratio of F50 (clonal expansion) to E x V (chaos), with BLOSUM62-based TCRdist applied between CDR3 peptides within each V-J. Welch's t-statistics and random forest reduced several hundred V-J features to roughly 13, which were used in a naive Bayes classifier (R e1071). The public reads were run again by TCRdb, first through fastp at Q25 and then through MiXCR, and only productive beta chains were kept. Merged by CDR3 protein, the rows form single entries marked with the most common genes and DNA. TCRdb's processing, not the authors', yielded these V and J calls. The sample records approximately 590,000 distinct CDR3 sequences, less than 20% of which are singletons. The ten largest clones take up 6.5% to 8% of the sample.

Graves' hyperthyroidism was defined as stable when no progression to ophthalmopathy occurred over 18 months of follow-up. The hyperthyroidism patients were between 18 and 65 years old and newly diagnosed, with a disease duration of less than 2 months. Patients with uncontrolled infections, other autoimmune diseases, pregnancy or lactation were excluded. Diagnoses were established on the basis of clinical symptoms, serum thyroxine and TRAb, thyroid ultrasound, and orbital computed tomography. Ficoll-Paque density gradient centrifugation was used to isolate PBMCs from about 9 ml of fresh peripheral blood. Total RNA was extracted using Trizol reagent, and RNA quality was assessed on an Agilent 2100 Bioanalyzer. V is pared back by 1 base and J by 0 bases, with 10 bases lying between the germline termini. Sequences SEHNR (CDR1) and FQNEAQ (CDR2) are obtained from the germline V gene (reference sequence). The CDR3, from cysteine to phenylalanine, totals 15 residues. Only CDR3 DNA is held: 45 bases, read in frame from base 1.

Recombination connected TRBV7-9 to TRBJ2-7; the D region is possibly TRBD1 or TRBD2, each matching across 5 bases. The TCR was taken from a woman between 25 and 40 years old with Graves' hyperthyroidism. What was sequenced was blood. The CDR3 reads as follows: CASSLGDRFSYEQYF. The base sequence is TGTGCCAGCAGCTTAGGGGACCGATTCTCCTACGAGCAGTACTTC.